What follows are 27 T cell receptor beta chains derived from one specimen sequenced in a study of shared clonotypes between healthy human individuals. Naive CD8 populations comprised CD45RO-negative cells positively selected for CCR7, excluding terminally differentiated effector memory CD45RA+ cells. The protocol was immunoSEQ multiplex PCR, while the TCRdb copy is restricted to in-frame clones and leaves out a portion. This table has around 580,000 clones, roughly 98% appearing once. Sequenced material: naive CD8+ T cells sorted from blood. All receptors come from a man between 25 and 39 years old in good health.

On this clone itself: This CDR3 is also generated by other DNA sequences in the sample. This sequence joins TRBV29-1 and TRBJ2-7, with a tentative D call TRBD1 (6 bases). The CDR3 consists of 13 residues. V was cut by 4 bases and J by 4 bases, with 14 bases left in between. The V gene's germline CDR1 is SQVTM and CDR2 ANQGSEA. CDR3: CSVVRPGAYEQYF. In DNA, the CDR3 is TGCAGCGTTGTTCGTCCAGGGGCATACGAGCAGTACTTC.

The genes are TRBV6-5 and TRBJ2-2; 8 nucleotides agree with TRBD1. Germline CDR1 MNHEY, CDR2 SVGAGI. J lost 4 bases, V lost 7 bases, and 8 bases had no gene match. CDR3 length: 15 residues. In DNA, the CDR3 is TGTGCCAGCAAGCGACAGGGGTGGGGCACCGGGGAGCTGTTTTTT. It encodes CASKRQGWGTGELFF.

The chain uses TRBV27 and TRBJ2-7, with 7 bases fitting TRBD2. The CDR3 contains 16 residues. J gave up 2 bases and V 4 bases, and 11 bases lay outside the gene matches. CDR1 MNHEY and CDR2 SMNVEV come from the germline V gene (reference sequence). The chain's CDR3 is CASSSNLAAAPYEQYF. The CDR3 coding sequence is TGTGCCAGCAGTTCCAACCTAGCGGCAGCCCCCTACGAGCAGTACTTC.

The V gene is TRBV4-1, the J gene TRBJ1-1; D unresolved. The germline V gene encodes CDR1 MGHRA and CDR2 YSYEKL. V lost 1 base, J lost 7 bases, and 7 bases lay in between. This CDR3 region has 12 residues. The CDR3 bases are TGCGCCAGCAGCCAAGTTGGTAGTGAAGCTTTCTTT. This sequence encodes CASSQVGSEAFF.

The chain links TRBV7-8 to TRBJ1-1, with a weak D call TRBD1 (5 bases). There are 15 residues in the CDR3. Trimming cost V 4 bases and J 3 bases, with 15 bases left between them. CDR1 and CDR2 from the germline V gene are SGHVS and FQNEAQ. CDR3 sequence reads: CASSSGRRGDTEAFF. DNA for the CDR3: TGTGCCAGCAGCTCAGGACGGAGGGGAGACACTGAAGCTTTCTTT.

The chain is built from TRBV7-9 and TRBJ2-2; D possibly uses TRBD1 or TRBD2 (5 bases each). The CDR3 is 15 residues long. CDR1 is SEHNR, CDR2 FQNEAQ, per germline (reference sequence). Trimming removed 2 bases from V and 4 bases from J, with 11 bases in between. CDR3 in amino acids: CASSLMGPTTGELFF. CDR3 bases: TGTGCCAGCAGCTTAATGGGACCCACCACCGGGGAGCTGTTTTTT.

The chain recombines TRBV9 with TRBJ2-3; 8 bases agree with TRBD2. In germline, CDR1 is SGDLS, CDR2 YYNGEE. CDR3 length: 16 residues. J was trimmed by 4 bases and V by 2 bases; bases with no gene match: 9. CDR3 protein: CASSVGWREAADTQYF. The CDR3 DNA sequence: TGTGCCAGCAGCGTCGGCTGGCGGGAGGCCGCAGATACGCAGTATTTT.

The chain has TRBV5-8 and TRBJ2-7; D is unresolved. Trimming pared 6 bases from V and 7 bases from J, leaving 5 bases between. Per germline, CDR1 SGHTS and CDR2 YDEGEE. CDR3 length: 9 amino acids. CDR3 sequence reads: CASNKEQYF. In DNA, the CDR3 is TGTGCCAGCAACAAAGAGCAGTACTTC.

The J gene is TRBJ2-1, the V gene TRBV27; 7 bases fit TRBD1. Looked up from germline, CDR1 is MNHEY and CDR2 is SMNVEV (reference sequence). The CDR3 contains 14 residues. The V segment lost 5 bases and the J segment 6 bases; nucleotides outside the gene matches: 7. The DNA of the CDR3 is TGTGCCAGCAGTCCCGGGGACAGCATCAATGAGCAGTTCTTC. Translation: CASSPGDSINEQFF.

This clone came up once. V is TRBV12-2 and J is TRBJ2-3; the D call TRBD2 from the table was never checked on the DNA. TRBV12-2 is a listed pseudogene. This CDR3 is built from 16 residues. The CDR3 here is CASRLSRGRSTDTQYF. CDR3 coding DNA: TGTGCAAGTCGCTTATCCCGCGGGAGAAGCACAGATACGCAGTATTTT.

V usage is TRBV6-5 and J usage is TRBJ1-1; no clear D. This CDR3 has 16 residues. The ends were cut back, 4 bases at V and 4 bases at J, with 19 bases in the middle. CDR1 is MNHEY and CDR2 is SVGAGI in the germline V gene. The CDR3 DNA is TGTGCCAGCAGTTTCTTAAATTTGGCCTCGGGCACTGAAGCTTTCTTT. This gives the protein CASSFLNLASGTEAFF.

This sequence joins TRBV7-9 and TRBJ2-1; D unclear. V was pared by 1 base and J by 7 bases, with 14 bases between. The CDR3 runs to 15 residues. Germline lookup yields CDR1 SEHNR and CDR2 FQNEAQ (reference sequence). CDR3 bases: TGTGCCAGCAGCTTAGGCGGATTGGTTGGGAATGAGCAGTTCTTC. Its translation: CASSLGGLVGNEQFF. Full variable domain (remainder filled in from reference TRBV7-9 and TRBJ2-1): DTGVSQNPRHKITKRGQNVTFRCDPISEHNRLYWYRQTLGQGPEFLTYFQNEAQLEKSRLLSDRFSAERPKGSFSTLEIQRTEQGDSAMYLCASSLGGLVGNEQFFGPGTRLTVL.

The chain has TRBV4-3 and TRBJ2-2; 7 bases fit TRBD1. The germline V gene encodes CDR1 LGHNA and CDR2 YSLEER. V lost 3 bases to trimming and J lost 0 bases; unmatched junction nucleotides: 1. The CDR3 has 15 amino acids. CDR3 DNA: TGCGCCAGCAGCCATGACAGGGCGAACACCGGGGAGCTGTTTTTT. Translated: CASSHDRANTGELFF.

The V and J genes are TRBV4-1 and TRBJ2-7; D might be TRBD1 (7 bases). V lost 5 bases and J 2 bases, leaving 16 bases between the germline ends. CDR1 and CDR2 from the germline V gene are MGHRA and YSYEKL. This CDR3 has 15 residues. CDR3 bases: TGCGCCAGCAGCGTCTACGCGGGACAGCCCTACGAGCAGTACTTC. Residues: CASSVYAGQPYEQYF.

This chain uses TRBV5-5 with TRBJ2-1; D gene ambiguous. Trimming took off 4 bases at V and 4 bases at J, with 18 bases between the two ends. Looked up from germline, CDR1 is SGHKS and CDR2 is YYEKEE (reference sequence). The CDR3 has 16 residues. In nucleotides, the CDR3 is TGTGCCAGCAGCCCTACGGCGGTTAGCTCATACAATGAGCAGTTCTTC. The encoded protein is CASSPTAVSSYNEQFF.

V is TRBV7-8 and J is TRBJ2-7; 11 bases are shared with TRBD2. This CDR3 region has 17 residues. Germline-derived CDR1 and CDR2 are SGHVS and FQNEAQ. V trimming: 4 bases; J trimming: 0 bases; junction bases outside the gene matches: 8. CDR3 region: CASSSLLAGERSYEQYF. The CDR3 region has the DNA TGTGCCAGCAGCTCCCTACTAGCGGGAGAACGCTCCTACGAGCAGTACTTC.

The chain couples TRBV11-3 to TRBJ2-2, with D perhaps matching TRBD1 (6 bases). This CDR3 is 12 amino acids long. Germline-derived CDR1 and CDR2 are SGHNT and YENEEA. With 4 bases removed from V and 10 bases from J, the gap between germline ends came to 10 bases. The CDR3 DNA sequence: TGTGCCAGCAGCTACCGGGACAAGGAGCTGTTTTTT. This encodes CASSYRDKELFF.

The V call is TRBV18, the J call TRBJ2-3, with D uncertain. V lost 6 bases and J lost 2, with 9 bases in between. Germline V gives CDR1 KGHSH, CDR2 LQKENI. CDR3 size: 13 residues. The CDR3 reads CASSVGYTDTQYF. CDR3 sequence (DNA): TGTGCCAGCTCGGTAGGATACACAGATACGCAGTATTTT.

The rearrangement joins TRBV11-3 to TRBJ2-3; 8 nucleotides line up with TRBD2. CDR3 length equals 15 residues. The trim removed 2 bases at V and 6 bases at J, leaving 7 bases unmatched. Germline assignment: CDR1 SGHNT and CDR2 YENEEA. The CDR3 bases are TGTGCCAGCAGCTTAACTAGCGGCCAAGGGGATACGCAGTATTTT. It encodes CASSLTSGQGDTQYF.

The chain has TRBV5-1 and TRBJ2-3; D gene uncertain. CDR3 size: 12 residues. V shed 4 bases and J shed 2 bases, with 5 bases lying between them. The germline V gene has CDR1 SGHRS and CDR2 YFSETQ. CDR3 sequence (DNA): TGCGCCAGCAGCGAGGCCACAGATACGCAGTATTTT. Its protein product is CASSEATDTQYF.

The chain combines TRBV7-9 with TRBJ2-7, with 7 bases identical to TRBD1. V gave up 6 bases and J gave up 6 bases; unmatched junction bases: 8. The CDR3 extends over 13 amino acids. Germline CDR1 is SEHNR and CDR2 is FQNEAQ (reference sequence). The CDR3 sequence is CASRETGNGEQYF. In nucleotides, the CDR3 is TGTGCCAGCAGGGAGACAGGGAACGGCGAGCAGTACTTC.

V is TRBV28 and J is TRBJ1-2; D ambiguous. This CDR3 comprises 16 residues. Germline lookup yields CDR1 MDHEN and CDR2 SYDVKM. V lost 5 bases and J 1 base, leaving 17 bases between the germline ends. This CDR3 is CASSRGRRTLNYGYTF. Written as DNA, the CDR3 is TGTGCCAGCAGTCGGGGTAGAAGGACCCTTAACTATGGCTACACCTTC.

The chain couples TRBV6-5 to TRBJ2-5; 8 bases map to TRBD2. This CDR3 contains 16 residues. With V trimmed by 2 bases and J by 5 bases, 10 bases remained unmatched. The germline V gene encodes CDR1 MNHEY and CDR2 SVGAGI. CDR3 region: CASSYGLAGLGETQYF. CDR3 bases: TGTGCCAGCAGTTACGGCCTAGCGGGTCTTGGGGAGACCCAGTACTTC.

This clone was observed a single time. The CDR3 protein is CASSLSGIMGETQYF. CDR3 DNA: TGTGCCAGCAGCTTGTCGGGAATTATGGGTGAGACCCAGTACTTC. The chain combines TRBV7-8 with TRBJ2-5; TRBD2 is a possible D gene (5 bases). The V end lost 3 bases, the J end lost 5 bases, and 16 bases lay between the germline ends. Germline V gene sequence: CDR1 SGHVS, CDR2 FQNEAQ. There are 15 residues in the CDR3.

The chain joins TRBV27 to TRBJ2-1; D may correspond to TRBD1 or TRBD2 (5 bases each). Germline values: CDR1 MNHEY, CDR2 SMNVEV (reference sequence). The CDR3 is made up of 14 amino acids. Trimming shortened V by 5 bases and J by 7 bases, and 15 bases separated the two germline ends. The CDR3 here is CASSPPGRRNEQFF. The CDR3 DNA is TGTGCCAGCAGTCCCCCGGGGCGGAGGAATGAGCAGTTCTTC.

V is TRBV7-6 and J is TRBJ1-2; D remains ambiguous. In germline, CDR1 is SGHVS, CDR2 FNYEAQ. The CDR3 runs to 17 residues. The ends were cut back, 1 base at V and 5 bases at J, with 20 bases in the middle. CDR3 protein: CASSLGSGNAGEYGYTF. The CDR3 region has the DNA TGTGCCAGCAGCTTAGGATCTGGGAACGCAGGCGAATATGGCTACACCTTC.

The J gene is TRBJ1-5, the V gene TRBV10-2, with D unresolved. V lost 4 bases to trimming and J lost 3 bases, with 13 bases between them. The CDR3 consists of 15 residues. Germline V gene data show CDR1 as WSHSY and CDR2 as SAAADI. CDR3 sequence reads: CASSVSDGNNQPQHF. CDR3 coding DNA: TGCGCCAGCAGTGTATCGGACGGAAACAATCAGCCCCAGCATTTT.